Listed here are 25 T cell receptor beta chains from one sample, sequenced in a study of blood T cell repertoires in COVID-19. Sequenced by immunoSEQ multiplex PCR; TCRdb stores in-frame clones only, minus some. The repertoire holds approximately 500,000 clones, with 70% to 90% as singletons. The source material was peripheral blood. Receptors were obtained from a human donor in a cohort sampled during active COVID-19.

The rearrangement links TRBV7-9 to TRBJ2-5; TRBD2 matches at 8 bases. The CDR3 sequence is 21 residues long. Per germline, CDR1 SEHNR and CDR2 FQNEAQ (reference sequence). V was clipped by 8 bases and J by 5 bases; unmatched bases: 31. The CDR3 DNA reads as TGTGCCAGCGGCAGGGCGACACTTAGCGGGACACGAGTCAAGAATATGGAGACCCAGTACTTC. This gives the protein CASGRATLSGTRVKNMETQYF.

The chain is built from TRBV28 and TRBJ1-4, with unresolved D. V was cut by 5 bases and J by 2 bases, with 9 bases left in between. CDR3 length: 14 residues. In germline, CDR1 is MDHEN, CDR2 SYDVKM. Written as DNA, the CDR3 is TGTGCCAGCAGTCCCCCCGGGACTAATGAAAAACTGTTTTTT. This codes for CASSPPGTNEKLFF.

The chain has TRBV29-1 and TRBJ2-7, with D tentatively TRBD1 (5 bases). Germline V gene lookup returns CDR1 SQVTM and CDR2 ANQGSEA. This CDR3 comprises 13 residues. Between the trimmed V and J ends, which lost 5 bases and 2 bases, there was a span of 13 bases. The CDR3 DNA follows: TGCAGCGTTAAGAAGGACACCCCCTACGAGCAGTACTTC. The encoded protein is CSVKKDTPYEQYF.

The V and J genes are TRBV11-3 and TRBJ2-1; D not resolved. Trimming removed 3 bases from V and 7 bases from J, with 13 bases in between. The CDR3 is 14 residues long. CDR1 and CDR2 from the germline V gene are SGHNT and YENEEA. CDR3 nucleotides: TGTGCCAGCAGCTTGGCCCAGCGAGAGAATGAGCAGTTCTTC. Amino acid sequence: CASSLAQRENEQFF.

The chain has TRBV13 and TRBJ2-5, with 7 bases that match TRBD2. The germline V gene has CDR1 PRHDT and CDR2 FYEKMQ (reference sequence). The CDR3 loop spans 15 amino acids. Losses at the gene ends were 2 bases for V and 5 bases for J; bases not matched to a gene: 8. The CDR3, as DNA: TGTGCCAGCAGCTTAACGGCGGGAGTTGGGGAGACCCAGTACTTC. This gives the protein CASSLTAGVGETQYF.

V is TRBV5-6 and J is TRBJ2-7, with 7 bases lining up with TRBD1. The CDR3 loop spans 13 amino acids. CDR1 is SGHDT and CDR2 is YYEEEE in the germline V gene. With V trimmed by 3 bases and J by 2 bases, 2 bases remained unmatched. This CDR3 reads CASSYGQAYEQYF. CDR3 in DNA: TGTGCCAGCAGCTATGGACAGGCCTACGAGCAGTACTTC.

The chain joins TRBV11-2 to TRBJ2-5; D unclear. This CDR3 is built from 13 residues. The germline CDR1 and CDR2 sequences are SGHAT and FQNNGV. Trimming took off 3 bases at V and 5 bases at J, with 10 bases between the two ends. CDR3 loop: CASSLSLVETQYF. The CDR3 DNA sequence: TGTGCCAGCAGCTTGTCCCTAGTTGAGACCCAGTACTTC.

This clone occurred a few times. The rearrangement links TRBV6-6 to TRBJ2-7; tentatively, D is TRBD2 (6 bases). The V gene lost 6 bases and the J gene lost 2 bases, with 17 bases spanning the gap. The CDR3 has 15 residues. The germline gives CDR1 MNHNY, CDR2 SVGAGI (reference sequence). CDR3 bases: TGTGCCAGCAGCCCCTGGGCTAGCGTAGCCTACGAGCAGTACTTC. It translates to CASSPWASVAYEQYF.

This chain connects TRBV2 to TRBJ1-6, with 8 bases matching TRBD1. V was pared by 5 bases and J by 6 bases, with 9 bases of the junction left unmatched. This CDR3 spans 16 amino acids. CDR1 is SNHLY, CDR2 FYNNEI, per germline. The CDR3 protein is CASSYPGTGFNSPLHF. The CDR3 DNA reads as TGTGCCAGCAGTTACCCCGGGACAGGTTTTAATTCACCCCTCCACTTT.

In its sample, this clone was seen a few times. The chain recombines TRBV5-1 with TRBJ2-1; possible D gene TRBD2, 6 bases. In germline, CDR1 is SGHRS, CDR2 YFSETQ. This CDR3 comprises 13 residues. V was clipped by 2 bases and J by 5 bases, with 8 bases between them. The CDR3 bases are TGCGCCAGCAGCTTCGGAGGGGACAATGAGCAGTTCTTC. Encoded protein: CASSFGGDNEQFF.

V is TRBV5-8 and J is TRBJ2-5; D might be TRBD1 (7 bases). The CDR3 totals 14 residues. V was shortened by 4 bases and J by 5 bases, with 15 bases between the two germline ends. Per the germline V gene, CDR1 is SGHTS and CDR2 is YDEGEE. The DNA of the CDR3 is TGTGCCAGCAGCCAGGGGGGTAGTTGGGAGACCCAGTACTTC. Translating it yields CASSQGGSWETQYF.

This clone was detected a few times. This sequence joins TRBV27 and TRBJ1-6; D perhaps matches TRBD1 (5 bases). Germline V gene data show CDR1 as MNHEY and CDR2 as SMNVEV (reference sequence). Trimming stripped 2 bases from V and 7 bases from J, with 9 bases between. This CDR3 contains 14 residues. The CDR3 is CASSLDSRNSPLHF. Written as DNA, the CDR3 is TGTGCCAGCAGTTTAGACAGTCGAAATTCACCCCTCCACTTT.

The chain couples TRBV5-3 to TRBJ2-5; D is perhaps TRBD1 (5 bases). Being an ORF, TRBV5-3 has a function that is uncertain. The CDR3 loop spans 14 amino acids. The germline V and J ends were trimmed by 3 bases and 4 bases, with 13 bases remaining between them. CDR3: CARSWTRVGETQYF. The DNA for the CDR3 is TGTGCCAGAAGCTGGACCAGGGTGGGAGAGACCCAGTACTTC.

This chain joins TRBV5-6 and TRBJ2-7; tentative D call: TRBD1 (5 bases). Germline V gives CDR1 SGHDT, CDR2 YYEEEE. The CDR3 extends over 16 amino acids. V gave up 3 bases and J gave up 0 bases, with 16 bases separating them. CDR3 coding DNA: TGTGCCAGCAGCTGGGGCCCCGGAGCTAGCTCCTACGAGCAGTACTTC. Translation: CASSWGPGASSYEQYF.

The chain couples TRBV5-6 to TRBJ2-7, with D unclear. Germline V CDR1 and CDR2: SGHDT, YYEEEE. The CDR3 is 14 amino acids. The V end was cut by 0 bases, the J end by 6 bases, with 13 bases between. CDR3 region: CASSLDQRLSEQYF. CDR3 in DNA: TGTGCCAGCAGCTTGGACCAGAGACTGAGCGAGCAGTACTTC.

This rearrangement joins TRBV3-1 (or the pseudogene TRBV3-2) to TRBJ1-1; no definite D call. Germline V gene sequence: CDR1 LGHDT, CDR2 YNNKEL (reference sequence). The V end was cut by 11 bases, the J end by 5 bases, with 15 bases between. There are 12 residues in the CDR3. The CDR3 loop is CACSTGRTEAFF. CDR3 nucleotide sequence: TGTGCCTGTTCGACCGGGAGGACTGAAGCTTTCTTT.

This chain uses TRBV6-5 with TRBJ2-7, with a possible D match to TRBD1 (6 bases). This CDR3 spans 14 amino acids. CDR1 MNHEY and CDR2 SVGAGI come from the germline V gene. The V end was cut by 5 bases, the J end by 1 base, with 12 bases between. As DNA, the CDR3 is TGTGCCAGCAGTAGGGACACCGAGTCCTACGAGCAGTACTTC. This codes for CASSRDTESYEQYF.

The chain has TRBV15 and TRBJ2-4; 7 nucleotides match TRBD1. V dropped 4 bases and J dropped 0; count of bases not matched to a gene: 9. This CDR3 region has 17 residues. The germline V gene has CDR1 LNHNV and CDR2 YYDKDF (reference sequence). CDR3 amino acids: CATSIGQEILAKNIQYF. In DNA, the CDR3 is TGTGCCACCAGCATTGGACAGGAAATATTAGCCAAAAACATTCAGTACTTC.

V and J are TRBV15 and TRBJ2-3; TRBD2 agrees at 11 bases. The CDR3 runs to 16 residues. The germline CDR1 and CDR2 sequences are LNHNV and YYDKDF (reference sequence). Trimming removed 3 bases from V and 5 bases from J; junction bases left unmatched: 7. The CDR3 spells CATSSLTSGRIDTQYF. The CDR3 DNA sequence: TGTGCCACCAGCAGCTTAACTAGCGGGAGAATAGATACGCAGTATTTT.

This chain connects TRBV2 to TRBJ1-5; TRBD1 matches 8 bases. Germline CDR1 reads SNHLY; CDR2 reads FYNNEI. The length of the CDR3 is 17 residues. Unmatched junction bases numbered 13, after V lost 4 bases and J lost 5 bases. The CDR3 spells CASSAGQGVYSDQPQHF. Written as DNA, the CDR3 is TGTGCCAGCAGTGCCGGACAGGGAGTCTACTCGGATCAGCCCCAGCATTTT.

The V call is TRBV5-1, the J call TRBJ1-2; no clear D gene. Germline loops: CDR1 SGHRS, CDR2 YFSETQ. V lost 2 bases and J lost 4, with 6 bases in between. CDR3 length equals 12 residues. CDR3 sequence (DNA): TGCGCCAGCAGCTTTAGTGGCTATGGCTACACCTTC. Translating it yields CASSFSGYGYTF.

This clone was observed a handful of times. Written as DNA, the CDR3 is TGTGCCAGTAGATATAGCGGGAGGGCAGATACGCAGTATTTT. Translating gives CASRYSGRADTQYF. This chain links TRBV19 with TRBJ2-3; 11 nucleotides align to TRBD2. The V and J ends lost 6 bases and 4 bases, in that order; junction bases with no gene match: 3. The CDR3 contains 14 residues. CDR1 and CDR2 (germline): LNHDA, SQIVND (reference sequence).

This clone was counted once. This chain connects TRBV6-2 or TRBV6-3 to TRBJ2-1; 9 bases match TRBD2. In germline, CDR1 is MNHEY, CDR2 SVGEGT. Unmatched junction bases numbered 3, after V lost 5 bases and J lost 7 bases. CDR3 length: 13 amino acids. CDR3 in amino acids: CASSQGLANEQFF. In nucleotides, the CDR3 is TGTGCCAGCAGTCAGGGACTAGCTAATGAGCAGTTCTTC.

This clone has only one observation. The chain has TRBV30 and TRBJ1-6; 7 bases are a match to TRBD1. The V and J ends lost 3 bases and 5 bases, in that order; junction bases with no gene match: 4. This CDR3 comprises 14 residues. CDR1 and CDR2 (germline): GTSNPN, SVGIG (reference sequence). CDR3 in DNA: TGTGCCTGGAGCGAGGGGGCGCATAATTCACCCCTCCACTTT. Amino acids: CAWSEGAHNSPLHF. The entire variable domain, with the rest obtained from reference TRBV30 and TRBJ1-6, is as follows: SQTIHQWPATLVQPVGSPLSLECTVEGTSNPNLYWYRQAAGRGLQLLFYSVGIGQISSEVPQNLSASRPQDRQFILSSKKLLLSDSGFYLCAWSEGAHNSPLHFGNGTRLTVT.

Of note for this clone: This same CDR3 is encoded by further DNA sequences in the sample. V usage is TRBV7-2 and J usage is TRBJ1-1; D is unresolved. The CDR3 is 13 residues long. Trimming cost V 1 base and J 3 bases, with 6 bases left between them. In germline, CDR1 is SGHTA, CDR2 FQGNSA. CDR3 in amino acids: CASSLEQYTEAFF. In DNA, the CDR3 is TGTGCCAGCAGCTTAGAACAGTACACTGAAGCTTTCTTT.